The 2 T cell receptor beta chains given below trace back to one sample, sequenced in a study of shared clonotypes between healthy human individuals. Sequencing used immunoSEQ multiplex PCR; TCRdb keeps in-frame clones, though not all of them. This table has some 320,000 clones, around 86% appearing once. The sequencing sample was made of memory CD8+ T cells sorted from blood. Described subset: CD45RO+ cells pooled with CCR7-negative TemRA cells. These receptors were collected from a man between 18 and 35 years old in good health.

The chain links TRBV7-9 to TRBJ1-1; unclear D gene. Per germline, CDR1 SEHNR and CDR2 FQNEAQ (reference sequence). V lost 2 bases and J 0 bases, leaving 7 bases between the germline ends. This CDR3 spans 14 amino acids. CDR3 in DNA: TGTGCCAGCAGCTTACTGGGAATGAACACTGAAGCTTTCTTT. It specifies CASSLLGMNTEAFF.

Of note for this clone: The junction departs from germline at one end; a sequencing error may be responsible. In the same sample, other DNA sequences code for this CDR3. The J gene is TRBJ1-2, the V gene TRBV6-5, with a tentative D call TRBD1 (5 bases). The CDR3 contains 15 residues. Germline CDR1 reads MNHEY; CDR2 reads SVGAGI. CDR3 region: CASSLAGRANYGYTF. The CDR3 nucleotides read TGCGCCAGCAGTTTGGCAGGGAGGGCTAACTATGGCTACACCTTC.